This TCR beta chain was identified in a study of T-cell reconstitution after alpha-beta-depleted transplantation in children. The CDR3 extends over 15 amino acids. V lost 7 bases, J lost 0 bases, and 13 bases lay in between. Germline V lookup: CDR1 MNHEY, CDR2 SMNVEV (reference sequence). Preparation of the TCRbeta library involved a method that used unique molecular identifiers. TCRdb reprocessed the PCR reads with MiXCR, giving one entry per CDR3 protein. Of a few hundred thousand distinct CDR3 sequences listed, roughly a tenth were seen once; the top ten hold about 5%. The sample here was PBMCs from the stem cell graft donor, taken from the stem cell graft. J is TRBJ2-4 and V is TRBV27, with D hard to call. The receptor was isolated from a human donor who donated a stem cell graft to a child with acute myeloid leukemia. Here the CDR3 reads CASKNSGLAKNIQYF. CDR3 in DNA: TGTGCCAGCAAAAACAGTGGGTTAGCCAAAAACATTCAGTACTTC.